A selection of T cell receptor beta chains follows, all from one sample in a study of TIL therapy for anti-PD-1-resistant metastatic lung cancer. This table comes from immunoSEQ multiplex PCR, and its TCRdb copy is limited to in-frame clones, with some not included. The repertoire holds 95,000 or so clones, with 65% as singletons. Source: tumor tissue, taken at baseline. These receptors were collected from a person between 25 and 79 years old with non-small cell lung cancer. The CDR3 runs from the conserved cysteine through the conserved F or W. Each record gives: D gene, clone size, J gene, V gene, CDR3 protein, CDR3 DNA. A D gene is named only where the DNA matches it firmly. The size of a clone is reported for some rows only, either as once, few or many, or as a class for expanded clones.

D gene: -
clone size: -
J gene: TRBJ1-3
V gene: TRBV7-2
CDR3 protein: CASSSQQVNSGNTIYF
CDR3 DNA: TGTGCCAGCAGCTCACAACAGGTGAACTCTGGAAACACCATATATTTT

D gene: TRBD2
clone size: -
J gene: TRBJ2-1
V gene: TRBV19
CDR3 protein: CASSIAGGPNEQFF
CDR3 DNA: TGTGCCAGTAGTATTGCGGGAGGGCCCAATGAGCAGTTCTTC

D gene: -
clone size: few
J gene: TRBJ2-7
V gene: TRBV7-6
CDR3 protein: CASSLSPGYEQYF
CDR3 DNA: TGTGCCAGCAGCTTAAGCCCTGGCTACGAGCAGTACTTC

D gene: -
clone size: -
J gene: TRBJ2-3
V gene: TRBV28
CDR3 protein: CASSLGAAGTQYF
CDR3 DNA: TGTGCCAGCAGTTTGGGGGCCGCGGGAACGCAGTATTTT

D gene: TRBD2
clone size: -
J gene: TRBJ2-7
V gene: TRBV9
CDR3 protein: CASSVVAGGPHEQYF
CDR3 DNA: TGTGCCAGCAGCGTAGTTGCGGGGGGCCCCCACGAGCAGTACTTC

D gene: -
clone size: -
J gene: TRBJ1-5
V gene: TRBV2
CDR3 protein: CASREGSYSNQPQHF
CDR3 DNA: TGTGCCAGCAGGGAAGGGTCGTATAGCAATCAGCCCCAGCATTTT

D gene: TRBD1
clone size: -
J gene: TRBJ1-3
V gene: TRBV5-1
CDR3 protein: CASSLATGGQNTIYF
CDR3 DNA: TGCGCCAGCAGCTTGGCGACAGGGGGGCAAAACACCATATATTTT

D gene: TRBD1
clone size: -
J gene: TRBJ2-7
V gene: TRBV4-3
CDR3 protein: CASSQDGAGGSSVQYF
CDR3 DNA: TGCGCCAGCAGCCAAGATGGGGCAGGGGGCTCCTCGGTGCAGTACTTC

D gene: -
clone size: -
J gene: TRBJ1-1
V gene: TRBV6-5
CDR3 protein: CASSLYVGDLSTEAFF
CDR3 DNA: TGTGCCAGCAGTTTATATGTGGGAGACCTATCCACTGAAGCTTTCTTT

D gene: -
clone size: -
J gene: TRBJ2-1
V gene: TRBV4-3
CDR3 protein: CASSQDFSGSRNEQFF
CDR3 DNA: TGCGCCAGCAGCCAAGATTTTTCTGGTAGTCGCAATGAGCAGTTCTTC

D gene: -
clone size: -
J gene: TRBJ1-3
V gene: TRBV5-1
CDR3 protein: CASSQTRGNTIYF
CDR3 DNA: TGCGCCAGCAGCCAGACCCGAGGGAACACCATATATTTT

D gene: -
clone size: -
J gene: TRBJ1-1
V gene: TRBV6-2/TRBV6-3
CDR3 protein: CASSPGGNQNTEAFF
CDR3 DNA: TGTGCCAGCAGTCCCGGTGGCAACCAAAACACTGAAGCTTTCTTT

D gene: -
clone size: -
J gene: TRBJ2-1
V gene: TRBV19
CDR3 protein: CASSAGTGNNEQFF
CDR3 DNA: TGTGCCAGTAGTGCCGGGACGGGAAACAATGAGCAGTTCTTC

D gene: TRBD2
clone size: -
J gene: TRBJ2-1
V gene: TRBV7-3
CDR3 protein: CASSLRGGVNEQFF
CDR3 DNA: TGTGCCAGCAGCTTACGCGGGGGGGTTAACGAGCAGTTCTTC

D gene: TRBD2
clone size: few
J gene: TRBJ2-1
V gene: TRBV28
CDR3 protein: CASSASSLAGGPRGNEQFF
CDR3 DNA: TGTGCCAGCAGTGCATCTTCACTAGCGGGAGGGCCCAGGGGCAATGAGCAGTTCTTC

D gene: -
clone size: once
J gene: TRBJ1-5
V gene: TRBV24-1
CDR3 protein: CATSDLKGGNQPQHF
CDR3 DNA: TGTGCCACCAGTGATTTGAAAGGGGGCAATCAGCCCCAGCATTTT

D gene: -
clone size: -
J gene: TRBJ2-2
V gene: TRBV9
CDR3 protein: CASRKSQAGELFF
CDR3 DNA: TGTGCCAGCAGAAAATCACAAGCCGGGGAGCTGTTTTTT

D gene: -
clone size: -
J gene: TRBJ1-6
V gene: TRBV10-3
CDR3 protein: CAISESILTADNSPLHF
CDR3 DNA: TGTGCCATCAGTGAGTCGATTCTGACAGCCGATAATTCACCCCTCCACTTT

D gene: TRBD1
clone size: -
J gene: TRBJ1-2
V gene: TRBV5-1
CDR3 protein: CASSLAGQGGGYTF
CDR3 DNA: TGCGCCAGCAGCTTGGCGGGACAGGGGGGTGGCTACACCTTC

D gene: TRBD2
clone size: few
J gene: TRBJ2-3
V gene: TRBV3-1/TRBV3-2
CDR3 protein: CASSHGVAGSDTQYF
CDR3 DNA: TGTGCCAGCAGCCACGGGGTAGCGGGTTCTGATACGCAGTATTTT

D gene: TRBD2
clone size: -
J gene: TRBJ2-3
V gene: TRBV19
CDR3 protein: CASREGGTDTQYF
CDR3 DNA: TGTGCCAGTCGGGAGGGGGGTACGGATACGCAGTATTTT

D gene: -
clone size: few
J gene: TRBJ2-5
V gene: TRBV5-1
CDR3 protein: CASSSLGLQETQYF
CDR3 DNA: TGCGCCAGCAGCTCCTTGGGGCTCCAAGAGACCCAGTACTTC

D gene: -
clone size: -
J gene: TRBJ2-1
V gene: TRBV20-1
CDR3 protein: CSASIRGIGNEQFF
CDR3 DNA: TGCAGTGCTAGTATACGGGGGATAGGCAATGAGCAGTTCTTC

D gene: TRBD2
clone size: -
J gene: TRBJ2-1
V gene: TRBV28
CDR3 protein: CASSPQWGLAGNYNEQFF
CDR3 DNA: TGTGCCAGCAGCCCCCAGTGGGGACTAGCGGGGAACTACAATGAGCAGTTCTTC

D gene: -
clone size: -
J gene: TRBJ1-5
V gene: TRBV27
CDR3 protein: CASSLTGPTLSNQPQHF
CDR3 DNA: TGTGCCAGCAGTTTAACAGGACCCACGTTAAGCAATCAGCCCCAGCATTTT

D gene: -
clone size: -
J gene: TRBJ2-5
V gene: TRBV2
CDR3 protein: CASSVSAETQYF
CDR3 DNA: TGTGCCAGCAGTGTCAGCGCCGAGACCCAGTACTTC

D gene: TRBD1
clone size: few
J gene: TRBJ2-2
V gene: TRBV5-1
CDR3 protein: CASSLLGQGAGELFF
CDR3 DNA: TGCGCCAGCAGCCTACTGGGACAGGGCGCCGGGGAGCTGTTTTTT

D gene: -
clone size: -
J gene: TRBJ2-4
V gene: TRBV7-3
CDR3 protein: CASSLAGGKNIQYF
CDR3 DNA: TGTGCCAGCAGCTTAGCGGGCGGCAAAAACATTCAGTACTTC

D gene: -
clone size: few
J gene: TRBJ2-1
V gene: TRBV7-9
CDR3 protein: CASSPQGHEQFF
CDR3 DNA: TGTGCCAGCAGCCCACAGGGTCATGAGCAGTTCTTC

D gene: -
clone size: few
J gene: TRBJ1-2
V gene: TRBV5-1
CDR3 protein: CASSLGRLGGYTF
CDR3 DNA: TGCGCCAGCAGCCTTGGACGGCTCGGTGGCTACACCTTC

D gene: -
clone size: few
J gene: TRBJ1-4
V gene: TRBV6-5
CDR3 protein: CASSYSREEKLFF
CDR3 DNA: TGTGCCAGCAGTTACTCACGGGAGGAAAAACTGTTTTTT

D gene: -
clone size: -
J gene: TRBJ1-3
V gene: TRBV2
CDR3 protein: CASSDGGYAGNTIYF
CDR3 DNA: TGTGCCAGCAGTGATGGGGGGTATGCTGGAAACACCATATATTTT

D gene: -
clone size: once
J gene: TRBJ2-1
V gene: TRBV7-7
CDR3 protein: CASSLTKGSTEQFF
CDR3 DNA: TGTGCTAGCAGCTTAACTAAGGGAAGCACCGAGCAGTTCTTC

D gene: TRBD1
clone size: -
J gene: TRBJ2-3
V gene: TRBV4-1
CDR3 protein: CASSQDGTGHTDTQYF
CDR3 DNA: TGCGCCAGCAGCCAAGATGGGACAGGCCACACAGATACGCAGTATTTT

D gene: -
clone size: -
J gene: TRBJ1-1
V gene: TRBV7-5
CDR3 protein: CARSLLQTGDYTEAFF
CDR3 DNA: TGTGCCAGAAGCTTATTACAGACAGGGGATTACACTGAAGCTTTCTTT

D gene: -
clone size: once
J gene: TRBJ1-2
V gene: TRBV6-5
CDR3 protein: CASNRRKQANYGYTF
CDR3 DNA: TGTGCCAGCAACCGTAGAAAACAGGCAAACTATGGCTACACCTTC

D gene: -
clone size: -
J gene: TRBJ1-6
V gene: TRBV2
CDR3 protein: CASRADGGYNSPLHF
CDR3 DNA: TGTGCCAGCAGGGCAGATGGGGGTTATAATTCACCCCTCCACTTT

D gene: TRBD1
clone size: -
J gene: TRBJ1-2
V gene: TRBV27
CDR3 protein: CASSRTGGGSYTF
CDR3 DNA: TGTGCCAGCAGCCGGACAGGGGGCGGGAGCTACACCTTC

D gene: -
clone size: -
J gene: TRBJ1-4
V gene: TRBV4-3
CDR3 protein: CASSRSRVVEKLFF
CDR3 DNA: TGCGCCAGCAGTAGGAGCCGGGTTGTTGAAAAACTGTTTTTT

D gene: -
clone size: -
J gene: TRBJ2-2
V gene: TRBV7-9
CDR3 protein: CASSTGGLMRELFF
CDR3 DNA: TGTGCCAGCAGCACCGGTGGGCTCATGAGGGAGCTGTTTTTT

D gene: TRBD2
clone size: -
J gene: TRBJ2-1
V gene: TRBV6-5
CDR3 protein: CASSYSTGSGGAEQFF
CDR3 DNA: TGTGCCAGCAGTTACTCGACGGGTAGCGGGGGGGCTGAGCAGTTCTTC

D gene: -
clone size: -
J gene: TRBJ2-5
V gene: TRBV27
CDR3 protein: CASSQGWLGETQYF
CDR3 DNA: TGTGCCAGCAGCCAGGGGTGGCTTGGAGAGACCCAGTACTTC

D gene: TRBD1
clone size: -
J gene: TRBJ1-1
V gene: TRBV7-3
CDR3 protein: CASSPRQGATEAFF
CDR3 DNA: TGTGCCAGCAGCCCGAGACAGGGAGCCACTGAAGCTTTCTTT

D gene: -
clone size: few
J gene: TRBJ1-6
V gene: TRBV7-9
CDR3 protein: CASSPQGTPLHF
CDR3 DNA: TGTGCCAGCAGTCCGCAGGGGACACCCCTCCACTTT

D gene: -
clone size: -
J gene: TRBJ2-1
V gene: TRBV11-3
CDR3 protein: CASSLGTTHNEQFF
CDR3 DNA: TGTGCCAGCAGCTTAGGGACTACCCACAATGAGCAGTTCTTC

D gene: -
clone size: -
J gene: TRBJ2-2
V gene: TRBV6-2/TRBV6-3
CDR3 protein: CASSRRRASNTGELFF
CDR3 DNA: TGTGCCAGCAGCCGTCGCCGGGCCTCGAACACCGGGGAGCTGTTTTTT

D gene: TRBD2
clone size: -
J gene: TRBJ2-7
V gene: TRBV9
CDR3 protein: CASSETSGSSYEQYF
CDR3 DNA: TGTGCCAGCAGCGAGACTAGCGGGAGCTCCTACGAGCAGTACTTC

D gene: -
clone size: -
J gene: TRBJ1-2
V gene: TRBV7-8
CDR3 protein: CASSLGLLGGYTF
CDR3 DNA: TGTGCCAGCAGCTTAGGCCTCTTGGGGGGCTACACCTTC

D gene: -
clone size: -
J gene: TRBJ1-1
V gene: TRBV7-9
CDR3 protein: CASSSLSGDTEAFF
CDR3 DNA: TGTGCCAGCAGCTCTTTATCTGGGGACACTGAAGCTTTCTTT

D gene: -
clone size: few
J gene: TRBJ1-2
V gene: TRBV5-5
CDR3 protein: CASSLDRLVGGYTF
CDR3 DNA: TGTGCCAGCAGCCTTGACAGGTTGGTAGGTGGCTACACCTTC

D gene: -
clone size: -
J gene: TRBJ2-5
V gene: TRBV5-1
CDR3 protein: CASSFEVTSPKTQYF
CDR3 DNA: TGCGCCAGCAGCTTCGAGGTCACAAGCCCTAAGACCCAGTACTTC

D gene: -
clone size: -
J gene: TRBJ2-5
V gene: TRBV28
CDR3 protein: CASRRGKKETQYF
CDR3 DNA: TGTGCCAGCAGGAGGGGGAAGAAAGAGACCCAGTACTTC

D gene: -
clone size: many
J gene: TRBJ2-7
V gene: TRBV5-1
CDR3 protein: CASSLGGTYEQYF
CDR3 DNA: TGCGCCAGCAGCTTGGGCGGGACCTACGAGCAGTACTTC

D gene: -
clone size: -
J gene: TRBJ2-5
V gene: TRBV11-2
CDR3 protein: CASSLDRAETQYF
CDR3 DNA: TGTGCCAGCAGCTTAGATCGGGCCGAGACCCAGTACTTC

D gene: TRBD2
clone size: -
J gene: TRBJ2-1
V gene: TRBV7-9
CDR3 protein: CASSLDVGGYNEQFF
CDR3 DNA: TGTGCCAGCAGCTTAGATGTCGGGGGGTACAATGAGCAGTTCTTC

D gene: -
clone size: -
J gene: TRBJ1-3
V gene: TRBV30
CDR3 protein: CAWSVWEPGNTIYF
CDR3 DNA: TGTGCCTGGAGTGTATGGGAACCTGGAAACACCATATATTTT

D gene: -
clone size: -
J gene: TRBJ2-3
V gene: TRBV30
CDR3 protein: CAWSVRPADTQYF
CDR3 DNA: TGTGCCTGGAGTGTACGGCCTGCAGATACGCAGTATTTT

D gene: -
clone size: -
J gene: TRBJ1-4
V gene: TRBV3-1/TRBV3-2
CDR3 protein: CASSPVGVDEKLFF
CDR3 DNA: TGTGCCAGCAGCCCCGTGGGGGTCGATGAAAAACTGTTTTTT